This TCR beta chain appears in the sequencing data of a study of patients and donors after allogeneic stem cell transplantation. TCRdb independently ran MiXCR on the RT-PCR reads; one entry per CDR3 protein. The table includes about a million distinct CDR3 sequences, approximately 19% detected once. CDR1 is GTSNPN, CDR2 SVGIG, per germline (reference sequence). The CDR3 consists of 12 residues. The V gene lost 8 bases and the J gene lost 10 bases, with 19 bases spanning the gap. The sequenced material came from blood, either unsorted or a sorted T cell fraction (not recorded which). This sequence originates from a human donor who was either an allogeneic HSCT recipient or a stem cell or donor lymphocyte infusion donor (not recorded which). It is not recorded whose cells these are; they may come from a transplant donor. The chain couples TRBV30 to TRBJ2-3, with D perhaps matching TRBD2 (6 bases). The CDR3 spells CATKRGWGPQYF. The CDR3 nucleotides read TGTGCCACAAAACGGGGGTGGGGTCCGCAGTATTTT.